Listed below are T cell receptor beta chains from one sample, sequenced in a study of T cell responses to AZD1222 COVID-19 vaccine. Some clones are missing from TCRdb's copy, which holds only in-frame ones; the method was immunoSEQ multiplex PCR. The sample consists of approximately 270,000 clones, 90% to 95% of them appearing once. The sample was peripheral blood, taken 28 days after the second AZD1222 dose. The origin of the receptors is an adult who received the AZD1222 COVID-19 vaccine. The CDR3 runs from the conserved cysteine through the conserved F or W. Fields, in order: clone size, V gene, CDR3 length, J gene, D gene, CDR3 protein, CDR3 DNA. The D gene is left open where the match is weak. Clone size is not always given. Where it is, it says once, few, many or a class for expanded clones.

clone_size: once; v_call: TRBV5-4; cdr3_length: 15; j_call: TRBJ1-2; d_call: TRBD1; cdr3_aa: CASSLSGGDKAGYTF; cdr3_nt: TGTGCCAGCAGCTTATCAGGGGGGGATAAGGCTGGCTACACCTTC
clone_size: NA; v_call: TRBV7-2; cdr3_length: 15; j_call: TRBJ2-5; d_call: TRBD2; cdr3_aa: CASSLEGLARETQYF; cdr3_nt: TGTGCCAGCAGCTTAGAGGGACTAGCAAGAGAGACCCAGTACTTC
clone_size: NA; v_call: TRBV3-1/TRBV3-2; cdr3_length: 13; j_call: TRBJ1-3; d_call: NA; cdr3_aa: CASSQGEGNTIYF; cdr3_nt: TGTGCCAGCAGCCAAGGCGAGGGAAACACCATATATTTT
clone_size: NA; v_call: TRBV5-1; cdr3_length: 14; j_call: TRBJ2-1; d_call: NA; cdr3_aa: CASSAPSTSDEQFF; cdr3_nt: TGCGCCAGCAGCGCACCATCTACGTCAGACGAGCAGTTCTTC
clone_size: NA; v_call: TRBV11-2; cdr3_length: 14; j_call: TRBJ2-1; d_call: NA; cdr3_aa: CASSLVTSHNEQFF; cdr3_nt: TGTGCCAGCAGCTTAGTTACTTCGCACAATGAGCAGTTCTTC
clone_size: NA; v_call: TRBV9; cdr3_length: 12; j_call: TRBJ1-2; d_call: NA; cdr3_aa: CASSVDDYGYTF; cdr3_nt: TGTGCCAGCAGCGTAGACGACTATGGCTACACCTTC
clone_size: NA; v_call: TRBV5-6; cdr3_length: 14; j_call: TRBJ1-3; d_call: NA; cdr3_aa: CASSTTGYGNTIYF; cdr3_nt: TGTGCCAGCAGCACTACAGGGTACGGAAACACCATATATTTT
clone_size: NA; v_call: TRBV9; cdr3_length: 16; j_call: TRBJ1-6; d_call: NA; cdr3_aa: CASSAFRSLQDSPLHF; cdr3_nt: TGTGCCAGCAGCGCCTTTCGGTCTCTGCAGGATTCACCCCTCCACTTT
clone_size: NA; v_call: TRBV7-2; cdr3_length: 17; j_call: TRBJ1-3; d_call: NA; cdr3_aa: CASSFRGGGSSGNTIYF; cdr3_nt: TGTGCCAGCAGCTTCCGTGGGGGGGGAAGCTCTGGAAACACCATATATTTT
clone_size: NA; v_call: TRBV20-1; cdr3_length: 10; j_call: TRBJ1-2; d_call: NA; cdr3_aa: CSAPIMGYTF; cdr3_nt: TGCAGTGCTCCAATCATGGGCTACACCTTC
clone_size: NA; v_call: TRBV7-2; cdr3_length: 14; j_call: TRBJ1-5; d_call: NA; cdr3_aa: CASSFGFPNQPQHF; cdr3_nt: TGTGCCAGCAGCTTCGGATTTCCCAATCAGCCCCAGCATTTT
clone_size: NA; v_call: TRBV9; cdr3_length: 15; j_call: TRBJ2-5; d_call: TRBD2; cdr3_aa: CASSVDLAGVDTQYF; cdr3_nt: TGTGCCAGCAGCGTTGACCTAGCGGGAGTGGATACCCAGTACTTC
clone_size: NA; v_call: TRBV4-1; cdr3_length: 13; j_call: TRBJ1-6; d_call: NA; cdr3_aa: CASSQVNNSPLHF; cdr3_nt: TGCGCCAGCAGCCAAGTTAATAATTCACCCCTCCACTTT
clone_size: NA; v_call: TRBV19; cdr3_length: 15; j_call: TRBJ2-7; d_call: NA; cdr3_aa: CASSTTVYRPVEQYF; cdr3_nt: TGTGCCAGTAGTACAACAGTTTACCGACCGGTCGAGCAGTACTTC
clone_size: NA; v_call: TRBV28; cdr3_length: 16; j_call: TRBJ2-3; d_call: TRBD2; cdr3_aa: CASSYQRPSGGSTQYF; cdr3_nt: TGTGCCAGTTCGTATCAGAGGCCTAGCGGGGGGAGTACGCAGTATTTT
clone_size: NA; v_call: TRBV7-9; cdr3_length: 15; j_call: TRBJ2-2; d_call: TRBD1; cdr3_aa: CASSLAGTGAGELFF; cdr3_nt: TGTGCCAGCAGCTTAGCTGGGACAGGGGCCGGGGAGCTGTTTTTT
clone_size: NA; v_call: TRBV19; cdr3_length: 14; j_call: TRBJ2-5; d_call: NA; cdr3_aa: CASSIEGRGETQYF; cdr3_nt: TGTGCCAGTAGTATAGAGGGCAGGGGAGAGACCCAGTACTTC
clone_size: NA; v_call: TRBV12-3/TRBV12-4; cdr3_length: 11; j_call: TRBJ2-7; d_call: NA; cdr3_aa: CASSWADEQYF; cdr3_nt: TGTGCCAGCAGTTGGGCTGACGAGCAGTACTTC
clone_size: NA; v_call: TRBV6-5; cdr3_length: 13; j_call: TRBJ2-5; d_call: NA; cdr3_aa: CASSRSPAETQYF; cdr3_nt: TGTGCCAGCAGTAGGTCCCCGGCGGAGACCCAGTACTTC
clone_size: NA; v_call: TRBV2; cdr3_length: 13; j_call: TRBJ1-6; d_call: NA; cdr3_aa: CASSGGGYSPLHF; cdr3_nt: TGTGCCAGCAGTGGGGGGGGCTATTCACCCCTCCACTTT
clone_size: NA; v_call: TRBV25-1; cdr3_length: 11; j_call: TRBJ2-5; d_call: NA; cdr3_aa: CASSSGTSQYF; cdr3_nt: TGTGCCAGCAGTTCGGGGACGAGCCAGTACTTC
clone_size: once; v_call: TRBV13; cdr3_length: 15; j_call: TRBJ1-2; d_call: TRBD1; cdr3_aa: CASSLGRNRGSGYTF; cdr3_nt: TGTGCCAGCAGCTTAGGCCGAAACAGGGGTTCCGGCTACACCTTC
clone_size: NA; v_call: TRBV5-5; cdr3_length: 13; j_call: TRBJ2-7; d_call: TRBD1; cdr3_aa: CASSWDSSYEQYF; cdr3_nt: TGTGCCAGCAGCTGGGACAGCAGCTACGAGCAGTACTTC
clone_size: NA; v_call: TRBV15; cdr3_length: 16; j_call: TRBJ2-7; d_call: NA; cdr3_aa: CATSRGGSVAPYEQYF; cdr3_nt: TGTGCCACCAGCAGAGGGGGGAGTGTAGCGCCCTACGAGCAGTACTTC
clone_size: NA; v_call: TRBV3-1/TRBV3-2; cdr3_length: 16; j_call: TRBJ2-2; d_call: NA; cdr3_aa: CASSLNTGLSTGELFF; cdr3_nt: TGTGCCAGCAGCCTAAATACGGGACTCTCCACCGGGGAGCTGTTTTTT
clone_size: NA; v_call: TRBV27; cdr3_length: 20; j_call: TRBJ2-1; d_call: TRBD2; cdr3_aa: CASSWLGLAGSLGTYNEQFF; cdr3_nt: TGTGCCAGCAGTTGGCTGGGACTAGCGGGATCCCTGGGCACCTACAATGAGCAGTTCTTC
clone_size: NA; v_call: TRBV5-4; cdr3_length: 15; j_call: TRBJ1-1; d_call: TRBD1; cdr3_aa: CASSLQTGGDTEAFF; cdr3_nt: TGTGCCAGCAGCTTGCAAACAGGGGGAGACACTGAAGCTTTCTTT
clone_size: NA; v_call: TRBV6-5; cdr3_length: 12; j_call: TRBJ2-1; d_call: TRBD1; cdr3_aa: CASSQDRGEQFF; cdr3_nt: TGTGCCAGCAGTCAGGACAGGGGTGAGCAGTTCTTC
clone_size: NA; v_call: TRBV3-1/TRBV3-2; cdr3_length: 14; j_call: TRBJ2-7; d_call: NA; cdr3_aa: CASSQVVGSYEQYF; cdr3_nt: TGTGCCAGCAGCCAAGTTGTAGGATCCTACGAGCAGTACTTC
clone_size: NA; v_call: TRBV2; cdr3_length: 13; j_call: TRBJ1-5; d_call: NA; cdr3_aa: CASSLPGPQPQHF; cdr3_nt: TGTGCCAGCAGTTTACCCGGACCTCAGCCCCAGCATTTT
clone_size: once; v_call: TRBV2; cdr3_length: 13; j_call: TRBJ2-1; d_call: NA; cdr3_aa: CASRGDLNNEQFF; cdr3_nt: TGTGCCAGCAGGGGGGACTTAAACAATGAGCAGTTCTTC
clone_size: NA; v_call: TRBV30; cdr3_length: 14; j_call: TRBJ1-5; d_call: NA; cdr3_aa: CAWSVGRYGQPQHF; cdr3_nt: TGTGCCTGGAGTGTGGGCAGGTATGGGCAGCCCCAGCATTTT
clone_size: NA; v_call: TRBV21-1; cdr3_length: 13; j_call: TRBJ1-1; d_call: NA; cdr3_aa: CASSTGGGAEAFF; cdr3_nt: TGTGCCAGCAGCACCGGAGGGGGCGCTGAAGCTTTCTTT
clone_size: NA; v_call: TRBV28; cdr3_length: 11; j_call: TRBJ1-5; d_call: NA; cdr3_aa: CASSSEWPQHF; cdr3_nt: TGTGCCAGCAGTTCAGAGTGGCCCCAGCATTTT
clone_size: NA; v_call: TRBV19; cdr3_length: 14; j_call: TRBJ2-5; d_call: NA; cdr3_aa: CASSLSLGVETQYF; cdr3_nt: TGTGCCAGTAGTCTCTCACTGGGGGTGGAGACCCAGTACTTC
clone_size: NA; v_call: TRBV29-1; cdr3_length: 13; j_call: TRBJ2-7; d_call: NA; cdr3_aa: CSVRTLGSYEQYF; cdr3_nt: TGCAGCGTGAGGACCTTAGGCTCTTACGAGCAGTACTTC